This entry lists 8 T cell receptor beta chains sequenced from one sample in a study of CD8 T cells in Susac syndrome. The authors reverse transcribed roughly 0.5 to 1 ug RNA with random hexamers. TCRdb processed the immunoSEQ multiplex PCR reads anew with MiXCR; each CDR3 protein has one entry. The sample has about 85,000 distinct CDR3 sequences; over 90% are singletons. Sequencing was done on a sample of CD8+ T cells from PBMCs. The receptors here all came from a human donor with Susac syndrome.

The chain uses TRBV27 and TRBJ2-7; D is possibly TRBD2 (6 bases). Germline values: CDR1 MNHEY, CDR2 SMNVEV (reference sequence). V lost 5 bases to trimming and J lost 0 bases, with 11 bases between them. The CDR3 runs to 14 residues. The CDR3 DNA follows: TGTGCCAGCAGTCCCGGCGGGGTCTCCTACGAGCAGTACTTC. It translates to CASSPGGVSYEQYF.

The chain employs TRBV20-1 and TRBJ1-5, with TRBD1 identical over 8 bases. V gave up 6 bases and J gave up 6 bases; unmatched junction bases: 13. Germline V CDR1 and CDR2: DFQATT, SNEGSKA (reference sequence). CDR3 size: 15 residues. The CDR3 loop reads CSATSPDREGQPQHF. The CDR3 DNA is TGCAGTGCCACCTCTCCGGACAGGGAAGGTCAGCCCCAGCATTTT.

This chain links TRBV20-1 with TRBJ1-1, with unresolved D. The CDR3 has 12 amino acids. Germline V gives CDR1 DFQATT, CDR2 SNEGSKA (reference sequence). V was clipped by 0 bases and J by 8 bases, with 10 bases between them. CDR3 coding DNA: TGCAGTGCTAGAGAAATAGGTTGGGAAGCTTTCTTT. Residues: CSAREIGWEAFF.

V usage is TRBV20-1 and J usage is TRBJ2-7; TRBD2 might be the D (5 bases). Germline V gene sequence: CDR1 DFQATT, CDR2 SNEGSKA (reference sequence). The CDR3 totals 11 residues. Trimming shortened V by 3 bases and J by 3 bases, and 6 bases separated the two germline ends. The CDR3 loop reads CSASEGYEQYF. In DNA form, the CDR3 reads TGCAGTGCTAGTGAGGGCTACGAGCAGTACTTC.

The CDR3 DNA reads as TGTGCCAGCAGTTTAGAGGGATCGGGACAGCCCCAGCATTTT. Its translation is CASSLEGSGQPQHF. This sequence joins TRBV27 and TRBJ1-5, with D unclear. The ends were cut back, 2 bases at V and 7 bases at J, with 12 bases in the middle. Germline CDR1 is MNHEY and CDR2 is SMNVEV (reference sequence). The CDR3 is made up of 14 amino acids.

This clonotype was detected once. The rearrangement uses TRBV6-4 and TRBJ1-1; D uncertain. V dropped 1 base and J dropped 5 bases, with 2 bases sitting between them. Germline V gene lookup returns CDR1 MRHNA and CDR2 SNTAGT. CDR3 length equals 11 residues. The CDR3 bases are TGTGCCAGCAGTGACTTGACTGAAGCTTTCTTT. Residues: CASSDLTEAFF.

V usage is TRBV25-1 and J usage is TRBJ2-5, with a weak D call TRBD2 (5 bases). CDR1 is MGHDK and CDR2 is SYGVNS in the germline V gene. Trimming took off 6 bases at V and 1 base at J, with 9 bases between the two ends. The CDR3 consists of 13 residues. The CDR3 coding sequence is TGTGCCAGCAGGACGGGATTCCAAGAGACCCAGTACTTC. It is translated as CASRTGFQETQYF.

The V and J genes are TRBV4-1 and TRBJ2-3, with 8 bases that match TRBD2. The CDR3 spans 16 residues. V was clipped by 0 bases and J by 4 bases; unmatched bases: 6. The germline V gene encodes CDR1 MGHRA and CDR2 YSYEKL. DNA for the CDR3: TGCGCCAGCAGCCAAGAGTCCAGCGGGAGCGCAGATACGCAGTATTTT. Encoded protein: CASSQESSGSADTQYF.